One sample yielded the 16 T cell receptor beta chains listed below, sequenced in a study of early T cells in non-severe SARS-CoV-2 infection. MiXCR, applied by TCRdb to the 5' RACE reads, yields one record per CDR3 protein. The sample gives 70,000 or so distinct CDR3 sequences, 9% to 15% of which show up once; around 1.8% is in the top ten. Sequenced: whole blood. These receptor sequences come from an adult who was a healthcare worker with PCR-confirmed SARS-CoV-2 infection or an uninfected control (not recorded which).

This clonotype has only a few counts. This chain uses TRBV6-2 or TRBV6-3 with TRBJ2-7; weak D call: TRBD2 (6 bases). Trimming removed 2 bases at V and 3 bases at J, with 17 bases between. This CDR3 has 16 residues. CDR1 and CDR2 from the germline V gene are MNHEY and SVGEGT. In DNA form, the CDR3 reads TGTGCCAGCAGTTACCCAAAAAGGGGACTGAACTACGAGCAGTACTTC. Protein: CASSYPKRGLNYEQYF.

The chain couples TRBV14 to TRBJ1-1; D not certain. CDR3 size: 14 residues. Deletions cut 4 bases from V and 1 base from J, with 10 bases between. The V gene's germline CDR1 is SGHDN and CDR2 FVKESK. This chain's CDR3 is CASSRIHRNTEAFF. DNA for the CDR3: TGTGCCAGCAGCCGAATCCACCGGAACACTGAAGCTTTCTTT.

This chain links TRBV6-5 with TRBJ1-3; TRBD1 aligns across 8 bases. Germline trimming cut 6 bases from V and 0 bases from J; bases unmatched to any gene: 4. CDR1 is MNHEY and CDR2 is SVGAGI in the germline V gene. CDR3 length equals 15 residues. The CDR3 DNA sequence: TGTGCCAGCAGCCTAACAGGGGGCTCTGGAAACACCATATATTTT. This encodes CASSLTGGSGNTIYF.

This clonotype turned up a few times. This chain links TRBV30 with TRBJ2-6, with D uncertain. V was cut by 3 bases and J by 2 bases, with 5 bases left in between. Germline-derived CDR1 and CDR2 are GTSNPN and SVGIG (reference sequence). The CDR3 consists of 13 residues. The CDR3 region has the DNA TGTGCCTGGAGGCAGACTGGGGCCAACGTCCTGACTTTC. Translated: CAWRQTGANVLTF.

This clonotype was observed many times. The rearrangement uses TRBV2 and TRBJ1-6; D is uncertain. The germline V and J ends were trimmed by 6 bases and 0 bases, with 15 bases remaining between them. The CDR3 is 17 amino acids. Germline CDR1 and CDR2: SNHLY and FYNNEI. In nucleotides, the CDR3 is TGTGCCAGCAGCCTTTTCGGCCAAAGCTCCTATAATTCACCCCTCCACTTT. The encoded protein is CASSLFGQSSYNSPLHF. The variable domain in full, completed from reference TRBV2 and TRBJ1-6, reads EPEVTQTPSHQVTQMGQEVILRCVPISNHLYFYWYRQILGQKVEFLVSFYNNEISEKSEIFDDQFSVERPDGSNFTLKIRSTKLEDSAMYFCASSLFGQSSYNSPLHFGNGTRLTVT.

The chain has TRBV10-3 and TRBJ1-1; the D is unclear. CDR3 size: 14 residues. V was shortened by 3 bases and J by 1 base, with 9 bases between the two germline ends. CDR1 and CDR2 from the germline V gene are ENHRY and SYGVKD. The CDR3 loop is CAISDRETNTEAFF. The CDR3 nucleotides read TGTGCCATCAGTGACCGCGAAACGAACACTGAAGCTTTCTTT.

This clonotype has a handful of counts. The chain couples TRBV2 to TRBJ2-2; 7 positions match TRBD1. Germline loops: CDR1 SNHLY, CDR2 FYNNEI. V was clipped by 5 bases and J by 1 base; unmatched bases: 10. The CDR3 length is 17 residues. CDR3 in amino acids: CASSRRSGQQNTGELFF. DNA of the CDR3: TGTGCCAGCAGTCGACGGTCGGGACAGCAGAACACCGGGGAGCTGTTTTTT.

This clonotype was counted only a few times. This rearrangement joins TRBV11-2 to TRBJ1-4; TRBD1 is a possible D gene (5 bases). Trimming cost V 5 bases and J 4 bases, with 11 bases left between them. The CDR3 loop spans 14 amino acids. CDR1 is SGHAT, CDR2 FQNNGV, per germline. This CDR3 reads CASSPGPLNEKLFF. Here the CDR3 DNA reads TGTGCCAGCAGCCCAGGGCCGCTTAATGAAAAACTGTTTTTT.

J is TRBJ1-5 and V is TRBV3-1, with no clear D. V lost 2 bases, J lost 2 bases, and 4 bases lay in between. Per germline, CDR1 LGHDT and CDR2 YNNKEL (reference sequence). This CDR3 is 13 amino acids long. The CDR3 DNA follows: TGTGCCAGCAGCCAATTGGGCAATCAGCCCCAGCATTTT. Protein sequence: CASSQLGNQPQHF.

CDR3 amino acids: CASRRTVPDTQYF. The CDR3 bases are TGTGCCAGCAGGCGGACAGTCCCAGATACGCAGTATTTT. The J gene is TRBJ2-3, the V gene TRBV12-3 or TRBV12-4; possibly TRBD1 for D (6 bases). Trimming shortened V by 6 bases and J by 4 bases, and 11 bases separated the two germline ends. This CDR3 spans 13 amino acids.

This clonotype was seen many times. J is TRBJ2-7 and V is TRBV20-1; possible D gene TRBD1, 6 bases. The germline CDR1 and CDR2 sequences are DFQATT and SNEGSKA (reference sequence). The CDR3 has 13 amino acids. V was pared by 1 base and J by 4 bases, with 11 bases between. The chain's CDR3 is CSARAWDKYEQYF. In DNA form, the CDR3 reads TGCAGTGCTAGAGCTTGGGACAAGTACGAGCAGTACTTC.

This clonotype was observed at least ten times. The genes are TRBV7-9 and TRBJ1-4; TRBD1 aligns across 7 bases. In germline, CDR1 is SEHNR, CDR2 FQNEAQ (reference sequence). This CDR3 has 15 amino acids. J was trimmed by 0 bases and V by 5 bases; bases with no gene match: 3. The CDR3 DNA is TGTGCCAGCAGCCAAGGGACAGCAACTAATGAAAAACTGTTTTTT. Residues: CASSQGTATNEKLFF.

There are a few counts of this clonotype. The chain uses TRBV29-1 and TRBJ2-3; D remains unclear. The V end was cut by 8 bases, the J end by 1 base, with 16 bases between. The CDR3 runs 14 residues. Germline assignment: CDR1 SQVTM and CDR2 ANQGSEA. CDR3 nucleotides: TGCAGCATCTTCGTGGCAGTGGGCACAGATACGCAGTATTTT. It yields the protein CSIFVAVGTDTQYF.

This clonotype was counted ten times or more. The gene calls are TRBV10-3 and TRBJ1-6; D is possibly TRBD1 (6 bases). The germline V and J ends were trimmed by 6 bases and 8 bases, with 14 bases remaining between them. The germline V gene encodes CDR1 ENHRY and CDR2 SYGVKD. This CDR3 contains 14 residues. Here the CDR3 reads CAISNTGLDSPLHF. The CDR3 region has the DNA TGTGCCATCAGCAATACAGGGTTAGATTCACCCCTCCACTTT.

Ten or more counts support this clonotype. CDR3 amino acids: CSVSSLRGIEAFF. The CDR3 region has the DNA TGCAGCGTTTCCTCCCTGAGGGGCATTGAAGCTTTCTTT. The chain carries TRBV29-1 and TRBJ1-1; perhaps TRBD1 as D (5 bases). This CDR3 comprises 13 residues. V was trimmed by 5 bases and J by 7 bases, leaving 17 bases between them. The V gene's germline CDR1 is SQVTM and CDR2 ANQGSEA.

As DNA, the CDR3 is TGTGCCAGCAGCCAAGGCCGATACGAGCAGTACTTC. As protein: CASSQGRYEQYF. The rearrangement uses TRBV6-2 or TRBV6-3 and TRBJ2-7; D not resolved. The germline V gene has CDR1 MNHEY and CDR2 SVGEGT. V lost 6 bases to trimming and J lost 4 bases, with 10 bases between them. The CDR3 length is 12 residues.